Listed below are T cell receptor beta chains from one sample, sequenced in a study of CD8 T cells in ankylosing spondylitis. MiXCR, applied by TCRdb to the 5' RACE reads, yields one record per CDR3 protein. Here the sample spans 270,000 or so distinct CDR3 sequences, over 15% being singletons. The material sequenced was blood, either unsorted or a sorted T cell fraction (not recorded which). The receptors were gathered from a male donor with ankylosing spondylitis or in good health (not recorded which). Each CDR3 is given with its conserved first and last residue. The D gene is left open where the match is weak. Some rows mark clone size as missing; the rest say once, few, many or name a class of expanded clone.

CDR3nt: TGCAGTGCTAGACCCCGGCAGCGATACAGACCCACAGATACGCAGTATTTT
CDR3aa: CSARPRQRYRPTDTQYF
d_gene: .
j_gene: TRBJ2-3
abundance: .
v_gene: TRBV20-1

CDR3nt: TGCAGCGGAGCCGGAGCGGGAGCCACCGGGGAGCTGTTTTTT
CDR3aa: CSGAGAGATGELFF
d_gene: TRBD2
j_gene: TRBJ2-2
abundance: .
v_gene: TRBV29-1

CDR3nt: TGTGCCAGCAGTTTAACCAAATCTAGCGGGTATTACCAAGAGACCCAGTACTTC
CDR3aa: CASSLTKSSGYYQETQYF
d_gene: TRBD2
j_gene: TRBJ2-5
abundance: .
v_gene: TRBV28

CDR3nt: TGTGCCAGCAGTGATTGGGTCTCTCGGTATGGCTACACCTTC
CDR3aa: CASSDWVSRYGYTF
d_gene: .
j_gene: TRBJ1-2
abundance: few
v_gene: TRBV25-1

CDR3nt: TGTGCCAGCAGCCAAGATGGCATAACCGGGGAGCTGTTTTTT
CDR3aa: CASSQDGITGELFF
d_gene: .
j_gene: TRBJ2-2
abundance: many
v_gene: TRBV4-2

CDR3nt: TGTGCCAGCAGTTACCTAGGGACTAGCGGGGCATACAATGAGCAGTTCTTC
CDR3aa: CASSYLGTSGAYNEQFF
d_gene: TRBD2
j_gene: TRBJ2-1
abundance: .
v_gene: TRBV6-2/TRBV6-3

CDR3nt: TGTGCCAGCAGTTTAGCGGGGAGCGACACAGATACGCAGTATTTT
CDR3aa: CASSLAGSDTDTQYF
d_gene: .
j_gene: TRBJ2-3
abundance: few
v_gene: TRBV12-3/TRBV12-4

CDR3nt: TGTGCCAGCAGGAAGACTAGGGGGATGGAGCAGTACTTC
CDR3aa: CASRKTRGMEQYF
d_gene: .
j_gene: TRBJ2-7
abundance: few
v_gene: TRBV3-1

CDR3nt: TGCGCCAGCAGCCAAGTGGCCGTGACTAGCGGGAGAGAGAACACCGGGGAGCTGTTTTTT
CDR3aa: CASSQVAVTSGRENTGELFF
d_gene: TRBD2
j_gene: TRBJ2-2
abundance: few
v_gene: TRBV4-1

CDR3nt: TGTGCCAGCAGTTTAATAACAGCCCAAGAGACCCAGTACTTC
CDR3aa: CASSLITAQETQYF
d_gene: .
j_gene: TRBJ2-5
abundance: many
v_gene: TRBV12-3/TRBV12-4

CDR3nt: TGTGCCAGCAGTTACTTGGGGCAGAAAAACATTCAGTACTTC
CDR3aa: CASSYLGQKNIQYF
d_gene: .
j_gene: TRBJ2-4
abundance: few
v_gene: TRBV6-5

CDR3nt: TGTGCCATCAGTGAAGGCCTGGGCATGAACACTGAAGCTTTCTTT
CDR3aa: CAISEGLGMNTEAFF
d_gene: .
j_gene: TRBJ1-1
abundance: few
v_gene: TRBV10-3

CDR3nt: TGTGCCAGCAGACAAGCGGGGGACCGTAGTGAAAAACTGTTTTTT
CDR3aa: CASRQAGDRSEKLFF
d_gene: .
j_gene: TRBJ1-4
abundance: .
v_gene: TRBV3-1

CDR3nt: TGTGCCAGCAGCTCACCAGGGTCCCATGAGCAGTTCTTC
CDR3aa: CASSSPGSHEQFF
d_gene: .
j_gene: TRBJ2-1
abundance: .
v_gene: TRBV7-9

CDR3nt: TGTGCCAGCATTCAAGGACTAGCGGGAGAAGAGACCCAGTACTTC
CDR3aa: CASIQGLAGEETQYF
d_gene: TRBD2
j_gene: TRBJ2-5
abundance: few
v_gene: TRBV6-2/TRBV6-3

CDR3nt: TGTGCCAGCAGTTACTCGAGGACAGGGGTCGGGGAGCTGTTTTTT
CDR3aa: CASSYSRTGVGELFF
d_gene: TRBD1
j_gene: TRBJ2-2
abundance: few
v_gene: TRBV6-5

CDR3nt: TGTGCCAGTAGTATAGGCTTTGGAGGGGCGGCCAAAAACATTCAGTACTTC
CDR3aa: CASSIGFGGAAKNIQYF
d_gene: .
j_gene: TRBJ2-4
abundance: few
v_gene: TRBV19

CDR3nt: TGTGCCAGCAGTTCATTCACAAGACTAGCGGTTGACACCGGGGAGCTGTTTTTT
CDR3aa: CASSSFTRLAVDTGELFF
d_gene: TRBD2
j_gene: TRBJ2-2
abundance: .
v_gene: TRBV28

CDR3nt: TGTGCCAGCAGTTACTCGACAGGGGGCGAGATCTCCTACGAGCAGTACTTC
CDR3aa: CASSYSTGGEISYEQYF
d_gene: TRBD1
j_gene: TRBJ2-7
abundance: .
v_gene: TRBV6-5

CDR3nt: TGTGCCACCAGTGATCGGGACAGTTGGGGGGCCTACGAGCAGTACTTC
CDR3aa: CATSDRDSWGAYEQYF
d_gene: .
j_gene: TRBJ2-7
abundance: few
v_gene: TRBV24-1

CDR3nt: TGTGCCAGCAGTTTAAGGGGGCATGACACTGAAGCTTTCTTT
CDR3aa: CASSLRGHDTEAFF
d_gene: TRBD1
j_gene: TRBJ1-1
abundance: .
v_gene: TRBV12-3/TRBV12-4

CDR3nt: TGTGCCAGCAGCTCCGGACTAGGGTCCAATGAGCAGTTCTTC
CDR3aa: CASSSGLGSNEQFF
d_gene: TRBD2
j_gene: TRBJ2-1
abundance: .
v_gene: TRBV6-2/TRBV6-3

CDR3nt: TGCGCCAGCAGCCGCAACGTGGTCCCCGGGGAGCTGTTTTTT
CDR3aa: CASSRNVVPGELFF
d_gene: .
j_gene: TRBJ2-2
abundance: few
v_gene: TRBV4-3

CDR3nt: TGCGCCAGCAGCTTGAGATACACCGGGGAGCTGTTTTTT
CDR3aa: CASSLRYTGELFF
d_gene: .
j_gene: TRBJ2-2
abundance: few
v_gene: TRBV5-1

CDR3nt: TGTGCCAGCAGTACCGGGACAGGGGCTGAGACCCAGTACTTC
CDR3aa: CASSTGTGAETQYF
d_gene: TRBD1
j_gene: TRBJ2-5
abundance: .
v_gene: TRBV9

CDR3nt: TGCAGCGTTGAAGAGGCGGGGGCGGGCTACAATGAGCAGTTCTTC
CDR3aa: CSVEEAGAGYNEQFF
d_gene: .
j_gene: TRBJ2-1
abundance: few
v_gene: TRBV29-1

CDR3nt: TGCAGTGTAACTGAACACACCTCCTACAATGAGCAGTTCTTC
CDR3aa: CSVTEHTSYNEQFF
d_gene: .
j_gene: TRBJ2-1
abundance: many
v_gene: TRBV20-1

CDR3nt: TGTGCCACCAGTTTCAGGGAGAATTCACCCCTCCACTTT
CDR3aa: CATSFRENSPLHF
d_gene: .
j_gene: TRBJ1-6
abundance: .
v_gene: TRBV15

CDR3nt: TGCGCCAGCAGCGCAACCGGGACAGGGGACAGCCAGCCCCAGCATTTT
CDR3aa: CASSATGTGDSQPQHF
d_gene: TRBD1
j_gene: TRBJ1-5
abundance: few
v_gene: TRBV4-1

CDR3nt: TGCAGCGTCGTGACAGGCCCTTACTATGGCTACACCTTC
CDR3aa: CSVVTGPYYGYTF
d_gene: .
j_gene: TRBJ1-2
abundance: few
v_gene: TRBV29-1

CDR3nt: TGTGCCAGCAGTTCAGGACCGAGCACTGAAGCTTTCTTT
CDR3aa: CASSSGPSTEAFF
d_gene: .
j_gene: TRBJ1-1
abundance: .
v_gene: TRBV12-3/TRBV12-4

CDR3nt: TGTGCCAGCAGCCATGGGGGACTAGACTACGAGCAGTACTTC
CDR3aa: CASSHGGLDYEQYF
d_gene: TRBD2
j_gene: TRBJ2-7
abundance: .
v_gene: TRBV4-2

CDR3nt: TGCAGCGTTGGGGGACTAGCGCTAACCAGCTCCTACAATGAGCAGTTCTTC
CDR3aa: CSVGGLALTSSYNEQFF
d_gene: TRBD2
j_gene: TRBJ2-1
abundance: .
v_gene: TRBV29-1

CDR3nt: TGTGCCAGCAGTTACGGCGGGGGCCCACAAGAGACCCAGTACTTC
CDR3aa: CASSYGGGPQETQYF
d_gene: .
j_gene: TRBJ2-5
abundance: few
v_gene: TRBV6-5

CDR3nt: TGCAGTGCTAGATGGGGGGGCGGACTAGATTACAATGAGCAGTTCTTC
CDR3aa: CSARWGGGLDYNEQFF
d_gene: .
j_gene: TRBJ2-1
abundance: .
v_gene: TRBV20-1

CDR3nt: TGTGCCAGCAGTTTATTCCCTAGCGGAGACACCGGGGAGCTGTTTTTT
CDR3aa: CASSLFPSGDTGELFF
d_gene: TRBD2
j_gene: TRBJ2-2
abundance: .
v_gene: TRBV27

CDR3nt: TGCGCCAGCAGCTTGGCGGGGGCACATAGCACAGATACGCAGTATTTT
CDR3aa: CASSLAGAHSTDTQYF
d_gene: .
j_gene: TRBJ2-3
abundance: .
v_gene: TRBV5-1

CDR3nt: TGTGCCAGCAGCCAAGTAGGGACTAGCGGTTACTACAATGAGCAGTTCTTC
CDR3aa: CASSQVGTSGYYNEQFF
d_gene: TRBD2
j_gene: TRBJ2-1
abundance: .
v_gene: TRBV4-2

CDR3nt: TGTGCCATCAGTGTTGAGGGGACAGATACGCAGTATTTT
CDR3aa: CAISVEGTDTQYF
d_gene: .
j_gene: TRBJ2-3
abundance: many
v_gene: TRBV10-3

CDR3nt: TGTGCCAGCACCCGTGGGACTAGCGAGATCTCCGCCTACGAGCAGTACTTC
CDR3aa: CASTRGTSEISAYEQYF
d_gene: TRBD2
j_gene: TRBJ2-7
abundance: many
v_gene: TRBV7-8

CDR3nt: TGCGCCAGCAGCCAAGAATGGGGTAGTACGGGAGTAGAGACCCAGTACTTC
CDR3aa: CASSQEWGSTGVETQYF
d_gene: .
j_gene: TRBJ2-5
abundance: many
v_gene: TRBV4-3

CDR3nt: TGTGCCAGCAGCTTGGCCGAAGGGTTGGAGACCCAGTACTTC
CDR3aa: CASSLAEGLETQYF
d_gene: .
j_gene: TRBJ2-5
abundance: .
v_gene: TRBV5-6

CDR3nt: TGCGCCAGCAGCCAAGATGAAGGGGCGCAGCCTTACGAGCAGTACTTC
CDR3aa: CASSQDEGAQPYEQYF
d_gene: .
j_gene: TRBJ2-7
abundance: .
v_gene: TRBV4-3

CDR3nt: TGTGCCAGCAGTTTATTGGGCCTAGCAGGGAAAGAGCAGTTCTTC
CDR3aa: CASSLLGLAGKEQFF
d_gene: .
j_gene: TRBJ2-1
abundance: .
v_gene: TRBV27

CDR3nt: TGTGCCTGGAGTCTCCTTGGGGTCGCCATTCAGTACTTC
CDR3aa: CAWSLLGVAIQYF
d_gene: .
j_gene: TRBJ2-4
abundance: .
v_gene: TRBV30

CDR3nt: TGTGCCAGCAGTGCCCCAGATAGCTCTGGAAACACCATATATTTT
CDR3aa: CASSAPDSSGNTIYF
d_gene: .
j_gene: TRBJ1-3
abundance: .
v_gene: TRBV6-1

CDR3nt: TGCAGCGTTGAAGGGATCTCTGGGGCCAACGTCCTGACTTTC
CDR3aa: CSVEGISGANVLTF
d_gene: .
j_gene: TRBJ2-6
abundance: many
v_gene: TRBV29-1

CDR3nt: TGTGCCACCAGCAGACCACCGGGACAGGGAAGCTACGAGCAGTACTTC
CDR3aa: CATSRPPGQGSYEQYF
d_gene: TRBD1
j_gene: TRBJ2-7
abundance: few
v_gene: TRBV15

CDR3nt: TGTGCCAGCAGTCCCTCGGGACCAAACAATGAGCAGTTCTTC
CDR3aa: CASSPSGPNNEQFF
d_gene: .
j_gene: TRBJ2-1
abundance: .
v_gene: TRBV27

CDR3nt: TGTGCCAGCGGTGACTTACCGGGACAGGGACCAGATACGCAGTATTTT
CDR3aa: CASGDLPGQGPDTQYF
d_gene: TRBD1
j_gene: TRBJ2-3
abundance: .
v_gene: TRBV6-1

CDR3nt: TGCGCCAGCAGCTTGGTGGTGACTAGCGGAACCAATGAGCAGTTCTTC
CDR3aa: CASSLVVTSGTNEQFF
d_gene: TRBD2
j_gene: TRBJ2-1
abundance: many
v_gene: TRBV5-1

CDR3nt: TGTGCCAGCAGTTTAGAAGTTCCCACAGATACGCAGTATTTT
CDR3aa: CASSLEVPTDTQYF
d_gene: .
j_gene: TRBJ2-3
abundance: many
v_gene: TRBV12-3/TRBV12-4

CDR3nt: TGCGCCAGCAGACTGGGGAATTCGGATACGCAGTATTTT
CDR3aa: CASRLGNSDTQYF
d_gene: .
j_gene: TRBJ2-3
abundance: .
v_gene: TRBV4-1

CDR3nt: TGTGCCAGCAGCCCCGGGATAGCGGATTACGAGCAGTACTTC
CDR3aa: CASSPGIADYEQYF
d_gene: .
j_gene: TRBJ2-7
abundance: few
v_gene: TRBV5-5